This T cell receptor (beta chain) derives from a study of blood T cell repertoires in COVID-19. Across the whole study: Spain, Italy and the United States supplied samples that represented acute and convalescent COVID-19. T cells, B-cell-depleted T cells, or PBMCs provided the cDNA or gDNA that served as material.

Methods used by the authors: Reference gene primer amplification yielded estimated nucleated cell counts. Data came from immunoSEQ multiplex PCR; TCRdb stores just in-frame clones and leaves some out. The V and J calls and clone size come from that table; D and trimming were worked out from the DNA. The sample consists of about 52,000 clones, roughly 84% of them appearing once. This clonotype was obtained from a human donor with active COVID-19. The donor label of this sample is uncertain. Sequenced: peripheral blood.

In DNA, the CDR3 is TGTGCCACCAGTGACCCGAGGGAGGCGTATGGCTACACCTTC. This codes for CATSDPREAYGYTF. This rearrangement joins TRBV24-1 to TRBJ1-2; D remains unclear. The CDR3 consists of 14 residues. Germline V gene sequence: CDR1 KGHDR, CDR2 SFDVKD. Between the trimmed V and J ends, which lost 4 bases and 5 bases, there was a span of 13 bases.